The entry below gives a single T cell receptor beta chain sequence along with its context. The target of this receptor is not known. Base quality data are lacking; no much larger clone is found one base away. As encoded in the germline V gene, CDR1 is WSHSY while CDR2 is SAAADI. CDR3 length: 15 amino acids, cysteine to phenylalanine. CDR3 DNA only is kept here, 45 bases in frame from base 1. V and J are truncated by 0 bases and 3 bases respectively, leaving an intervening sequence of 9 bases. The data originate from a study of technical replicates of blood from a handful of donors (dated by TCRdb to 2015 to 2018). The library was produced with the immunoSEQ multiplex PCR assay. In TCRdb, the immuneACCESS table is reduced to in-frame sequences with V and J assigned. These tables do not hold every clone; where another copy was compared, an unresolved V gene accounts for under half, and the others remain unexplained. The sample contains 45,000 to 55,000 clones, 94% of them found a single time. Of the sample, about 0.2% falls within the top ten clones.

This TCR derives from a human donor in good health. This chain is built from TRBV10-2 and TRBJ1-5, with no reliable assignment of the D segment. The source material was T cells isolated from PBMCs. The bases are TGCGCCAGCAGTGAGTCGGGGAGTTCCAATCAGCCCCAGCATTTT. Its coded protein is CASSESGSSNQPQHF.